Each of the 29 T cell receptor beta chains below was sequenced from the same sample in a study of metastatic and nonmetastatic thyroid tumors. TCRdb re-called the PCR reads with MiXCR. The data contain about 25,000 clones, approximately 19% of them singletons. Thyroid surgery took place with no prior treatment in any patient. What was sequenced was blood. These TCRs come from a male donor with papillary thyroid cancer or a benign thyroid nodule (not recorded which). Some clones in this sample may be carry-over from other donors' samples.

V is TRBV27 and J is TRBJ2-6; 9 nucleotides agree with TRBD1. The CDR3 extends over 13 amino acids. CDR1 and CDR2 from the germline V gene are MNHEY and SMNVEV (reference sequence). The J segment lost 11 bases and the V segment lost 3 bases, leaving 2 bases of the junction unmatched. As DNA, the CDR3 is TGTGCCAGCAGTTTGACAGGGGGGGACGTCCTGACTTTC. Translation gives CASSLTGGDVLTF. Full variable domain (missing parts from reference TRBV27 and TRBJ2-6): EAQVTQNPRYLITVTGKKLTVTCSQNMNHEYMSWYRQDPGLGLRQIYYSMNVEVTDKGDVPEGYKVSRKEKRNFPLILESPSPNQTSLYFCASSLTGGDVLTFGAGSRLTVL.

This clone is judged medium-sized. Other DNA sequences in this specimen translate into the identical CDR3. The CDR3 DNA sequence: TGTGCCACCAGTGATTTGAGAGGGGGCAATGAGCAGTTCTTC. Translating gives CATSDLRGGNEQFF. This sequence joins TRBV24-1 and TRBJ2-1; D may be TRBD1 (6 bases). Germline CDR1 reads KGHDR; CDR2 reads SFDVKD. CDR3 length equals 14 residues. Trimming stripped 0 bases from V and 6 bases from J, with 8 bases between.

A word on this clone: This could be a read error, since a much larger clone is one nucleotide away. Other DNA sequences in this specimen translate into the identical CDR3. The V call is TRBV2, the J call TRBJ1-5, with D perhaps matching TRBD1 (6 bases). CDR1 is SNHLY and CDR2 is FYNNEI in the germline V gene. Trimming pared 5 bases from V and 3 bases from J, leaving 8 bases between. CDR3 length equals 13 residues. The CDR3 bases are TGTGCCAGCAGTAGGGACACCAATCAGCCCCAGCATTTT. This encodes CASSRDTNQPQHF. Filled out from reference TRBV2 and TRBJ1-5, the complete variable domain reads EPEVTQTPSHQVTQMGQEVILRCVPISNHLYFYWYRQILGQKVEFLVSFYNNEISEKSEIFDDQFSVERPDGSNFTLKIRSTKLEDSAMYFCASSRDTNQPQHFGDGTRLSIL.

This clone was observed many times. V and J are TRBV10-2 and TRBJ1-1; 8 positions agree with TRBD1. The CDR3 totals 14 residues. Losses at the gene ends were 5 bases for V and 2 bases for J; bases not matched to a gene: 4. Germline CDR1 WSHSY, CDR2 SAAADI. CDR3 in DNA: TGCGCCAGCAGTTCGCAGGGGGCAAACACTGAAGCTTTCTTT. It encodes CASSSQGANTEAFF.

This clone was counted ten times or more. Its ends do not fully match the called genes, so a read error is possible. This specimen includes other DNA sequences encoding the same CDR3. The rearrangement links TRBV6-1 to TRBJ1-1, with D tentatively TRBD1 (5 bases). The CDR3 totals 15 residues. Germline V gene data show CDR1 as MNHNS and CDR2 as SASEGT. Written as DNA, the CDR3 is TGCGCCAGCAGTGAAACGGAGGGGATGAACACTGAAGCTTTCTTT. Translation gives CASSETEGMNTEAFF.

This clone was counted ten times or more. A much larger clone sits a single nucleotide away, making a read error possible. The rearrangement links TRBV6-2 or TRBV6-3 to TRBJ1-2; the D is unclear. CDR3 length: 12 amino acids. Germline CDR1 is MNHEY and CDR2 is SVGEGT. V was clipped by 2 bases and J by 12 bases, with 13 bases between them. The CDR3 sequence: CASSYEGYGHTF. The CDR3 DNA follows: TGTGCCAGCAGTTACGAGGGATACGGCCACACCTTC.

V usage is TRBV6-1 and J usage is TRBJ1-2, with a weak D call TRBD1 (5 bases). With 6 bases removed from V and 4 bases from J, the gap between germline ends came to 12 bases. CDR1 and CDR2 (germline): MNHNS, SASEGT. The CDR3 is made up of 13 amino acids. The CDR3 nucleotides read TGTGCCAGCAGCGTGGGACGGAGCTATGGCTACACCTTC. Translation: CASSVGRSYGYTF.

As for this clone: This same CDR3 is encoded by further DNA sequences in the sample. V usage is TRBV7-3 and J usage is TRBJ2-2, with D perhaps TRBD1 or TRBD2 (5 bases each). The CDR3 covers 17 residues. V was trimmed by 2 bases and J by 6 bases, leaving 19 bases between them. CDR1 SGHTA and CDR2 FQGTGA come from the germline V gene. The CDR3 nucleotides read TGTGCCAGCAGCTTAGTTAGGGGCGGACTTAACCCCGGGGAGCTGTTTTTT. It codes for CASSLVRGGLNPGELFF.

A remark on this clone: This clone may be a read error of a much larger clone one base away. The chain links TRBV5-4 to TRBJ1-3, with D uncertain. Germline assignment: CDR1 SGHNT and CDR2 YYREEE (reference sequence). The CDR3 is 14 amino acids. CDR3 in DNA: TGTGCCAGCAGCTCGGCAGCCTCTCGAAACACCATATATTTT. Protein product: CASSSAASRNTIYF.

A few counts support this clone. The rearrangement joins TRBV2 to TRBJ1-2, with 7 positions matching TRBD1. Germline CDR1 SNHLY, CDR2 FYNNEI. This CDR3 is 15 amino acids long. The junction had 14 bases not matched to a gene; V was cut back by 5 bases and J by 8 bases. The CDR3 region is CASSSAGTAVGGYTF. The CDR3 DNA sequence: TGTGCCAGCAGTAGCGCCGGGACAGCAGTCGGCGGCTACACCTTC.

This clone was counted many times. The CDR3 spells CATSDPGQGDYEQYF. The CDR3 region has the DNA TGTGCCACCAGTGACCCCGGACAGGGGGACTACGAGCAGTACTTC. The chain links TRBV24-1 to TRBJ2-7; 10 bases match TRBD1. Trimming at V came to 4 bases and at J to 3 bases, leaving 5 bases not matched to a gene. This CDR3 has 15 residues. Per germline, CDR1 KGHDR and CDR2 SFDVKD.

This rearrangement joins TRBV20-1 to TRBJ2-7, with TRBD2 matching over 10 bases. Germline loops: CDR1 DFQATT, CDR2 SNEGSKA (reference sequence). CDR3 length: 18 residues. Trimming took 4 bases from V and 3 from J; bases not matched to a gene: 18. The DNA for the CDR3 is TGCAGTGCTACAGGGGAGGACGCCGGGACTAGCGTTAGCTACGAGCAGTACTTC. Translating it yields CSATGEDAGTSVSYEQYF.

In its sample, this clone ranks as medium-sized (0.01 to 0.1%). The chain employs TRBV27 and TRBJ2-7, with 7 bases that match TRBD2. CDR3 length equals 15 residues. Germline-derived CDR1 and CDR2 are MNHEY and SMNVEV (reference sequence). Trimming at V came to 5 bases and at J to 4 bases, leaving 11 bases not matched to a gene. Here the CDR3 reads CASSPIDTGGYEQYF. The CDR3, as DNA: TGTGCCAGCAGTCCGATCGATACCGGGGGGTACGAGCAGTACTTC.

The chain employs TRBV19 and TRBJ2-2; D might be TRBD1 (6 bases). The V end was cut by 3 bases, the J end by 4 bases, with 12 bases between. This CDR3 region has 15 residues. CDR1 is LNHDA, CDR2 SQIVND, per germline (reference sequence). The CDR3 reads CASSIVGAVTGELFF. As DNA, the CDR3 is TGTGCCAGTAGTATTGTGGGGGCGGTCACCGGGGAGCTGTTTTTT.

Points on this clone: This may be a read error: a much more frequent sequence differs by one nucleotide. The chain uses TRBV6-8 and TRBJ1-1, with D perhaps matching TRBD1 (5 bases). CDR3 length: 15 residues. V lost 6 bases and J 3 bases, leaving 17 bases between the germline ends. The germline V gene encodes CDR1 MNHGY and CDR2 SAAAGT. The DNA of the CDR3 is TGTGCCAGCAGGAACCAGACAGTGCCGGACACTGAAGCTTTCTTT. Its protein product is CASRNQTVPDTEAFF.

This clone occurred many times. This chain connects TRBV9 to TRBJ2-3; D may match TRBD1 or TRBD2 (5 bases each). V lost 0 bases to trimming and J lost 3 bases, with 14 bases between them. CDR3 length equals 16 residues. CDR1 SGDLS and CDR2 YYNGEE come from the germline V gene. The CDR3 nucleotides are TGTGCCAGCAGCGTAGCAGGGCTAGCATCTACAGATACGCAGTATTTT. Protein: CASSVAGLASTDTQYF. Complete variable domain (other parts from reference TRBV9 and TRBJ2-3): DSGVTQTPKHLITATGQRVTLRCSPRSGDLSVYWYQQSLDQGLQFLIQYYNGEERAKGNILERFSAQQFPDLHSELNLSSLELGDSALYFCASSVAGLASTDTQYFGPGTRLTVL.

The V gene is TRBV12-3 or TRBV12-4, the J gene TRBJ1-1; D uncertain. V shed 2 bases and J shed 6 bases, with 10 bases lying between them. The CDR3 has 13 residues. CDR3 sequence reads: CASSLSSLAEAFF. The CDR3 nucleotides are TGTGCCAGCAGTTTAAGTAGCCTGGCTGAAGCTTTCTTT.

The V and J genes are TRBV20-1 and TRBJ2-3, with TRBD2 identical over 12 bases. This CDR3 spans 15 amino acids. Unmatched junction bases numbered 4, after V lost 5 bases and J lost 1 base. CDR1 DFQATT and CDR2 SNEGSKA come from the germline V gene (reference sequence). The CDR3 DNA sequence: TGCAGTGCTGACAGACTAGCGGGGGGCACAGATACGCAGTATTTT. Residues: CSADRLAGGTDTQYF.

This clone was seen repeatedly, ten times or more. This rearrangement joins TRBV4-1 to TRBJ1-5; possible D gene TRBD1, 5 bases. The V gene's germline CDR1 is MGHRA and CDR2 YSYEKL. Trimming pared 2 bases from V and 4 bases from J, leaving 15 bases between. This CDR3 contains 16 residues. Written as DNA, the CDR3 is TGCGCCAGCAGCCAACTAGGGACGGGAAGTAATCAGCCCCAGCATTTT. Translating gives CASSQLGTGSNQPQHF.

The chain recombines TRBV9 with TRBJ1-2; D call uncertain. V lost 5 bases and J lost 1, with 12 bases in between. CDR1 and CDR2 (germline): SGDLS, YYNGEE. This CDR3 comprises 14 residues. The CDR3 DNA is TGTGCCAGCAGTTTAGCCGGGAATAACTATGGCTACACCTTC. This sequence encodes CASSLAGNNYGYTF.

At least ten counts were recorded for this clone. The V call is TRBV20-1, the J call TRBJ1-1, with a possible D match to TRBD1 (6 bases). From germline, CDR1 is DFQATT and CDR2 SNEGSKA (reference sequence). V lost 4 bases, J lost 6 bases, and 15 bases lay in between. This CDR3 region has 13 residues. CDR3 sequence (DNA): TGCAGTGCTATCGAGGGGGGATCACCTGAAGCTTTCTTT. It is translated as CSAIEGGSPEAFF.

This clone turned up a few times. Mismatch with germline at one junction end may stem from a read error. The rearrangement joins TRBV15 to TRBJ1-3; D is unclear. The CDR3 loop spans 15 amino acids. Germline V gives CDR1 LNHNV, CDR2 YYDKDF (reference sequence). CDR3 region: CATSRDPNSGNTMYF. CDR3 nucleotides: TGTGCCACCAGCAGGGACCCCAACTCTGGAAACACCATGTATTTT.

This rearrangement joins TRBV7-3 to TRBJ2-6; D is uncertain. V was pared by 5 bases and J by 4 bases, with 9 bases between. The length of the CDR3 is 14 residues. Germline CDR1 is SGHTA and CDR2 is FQGTGA. CDR3 sequence reads: CASSPLGGANVLTF. CDR3 coding DNA: TGTGCCAGCAGCCCACTGGGCGGGGCCAACGTCCTGACTTTC.

By proportion, this clone is medium-sized (0.01 to 0.1%). The V call is TRBV12-3 or TRBV12-4, the J call TRBJ2-7, with D perhaps matching TRBD1 or TRBD2 (5 bases each). This CDR3 contains 14 residues. Trimming shortened V by 3 bases and J by 5 bases, and 14 bases separated the two germline ends. The CDR3, as DNA: TGTGCCAGCAGTTTCCTAGGGGAGAGAAACGAGCAGTACTTC. Residues: CASSFLGERNEQYF.

This clone showed up many times. The V gene is TRBV10-3, the J gene TRBJ2-7; D not resolved. The length of the CDR3 is 11 residues. The germline V and J ends were trimmed by 11 bases and 7 bases, with 15 bases remaining between them. The germline gives CDR1 ENHRY, CDR2 SYGVKD. CDR3 sequence (DNA): TGTGCCTCCAGCTTGGAGAGGGAGCAGTACTTC. Translating it yields CASSLEREQYF.

This clone was counted a few times. CDR3 in DNA: TGTGCCAGCAGCTTTGACTCCTACGAGCAGTACTTC. Amino acids: CASSFDSYEQYF. The chain recombines TRBV7-9 with TRBJ2-7; no reliable D call. V was clipped by 3 bases and J by 0 bases, with 3 bases between them. The CDR3 sequence is 12 residues long. CDR1 and CDR2 (germline): SEHNR, FQNEAQ (reference sequence).

This clone has just a few counts. Other DNA sequences in this specimen translate into the identical CDR3. V is TRBV6-2 or TRBV6-3 and J is TRBJ1-1; D remains unclear. Germline CDR1 and CDR2: MNHEY and SVGEGT. V lost 6 bases and J 5 bases, leaving 13 bases between the germline ends. The CDR3 spans 13 residues. The CDR3 DNA is TGTGCCAGCAGCCCCGGTATGGTAACTGAAGCTTTCTTT. Translating gives CASSPGMVTEAFF.

This clone was seen many times. The chain's CDR3 is CASSFVEPEAFF. The CDR3 region has the DNA TGTGCCAGCAGTTTCGTGGAGCCTGAAGCTTTCTTT. This chain uses TRBV28 with TRBJ1-1, with no clear D. The CDR3 length is 12 residues. Germline CDR1 and CDR2: MDHEN and SYDVKM. Between the trimmed V and J ends, which lost 3 bases and 6 bases, there was a span of 8 bases.

The chain combines TRBV5-1 with TRBJ2-7; 8 bases map to TRBD1. The CDR3 is made up of 14 amino acids. CDR1 is SGHRS, CDR2 YFSETQ, per germline. V shed 6 bases and J 6 bases; nucleotides not matched to a gene: 11. The CDR3: CASTPGQVVIEQYF. CDR3 bases: TGCGCCAGCACCCCGGGACAGGTGGTTATCGAGCAGTACTTC.